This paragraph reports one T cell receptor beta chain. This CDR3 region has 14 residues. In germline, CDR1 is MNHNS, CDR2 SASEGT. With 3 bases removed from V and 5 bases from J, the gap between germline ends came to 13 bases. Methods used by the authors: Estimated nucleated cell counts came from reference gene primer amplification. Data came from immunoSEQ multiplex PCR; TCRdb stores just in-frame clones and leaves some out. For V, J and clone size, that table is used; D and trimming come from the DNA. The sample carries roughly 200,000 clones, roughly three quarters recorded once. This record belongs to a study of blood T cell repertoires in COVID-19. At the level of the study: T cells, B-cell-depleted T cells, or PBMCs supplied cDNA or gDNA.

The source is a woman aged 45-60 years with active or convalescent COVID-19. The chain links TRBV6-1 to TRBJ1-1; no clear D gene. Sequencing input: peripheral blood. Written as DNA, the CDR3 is TGTGCCAGCAGTGACAGGTACCGGTTAACTGAAGCTTTCTTT. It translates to CASSDRYRLTEAFF.